Each of the 30 T cell receptor beta chains below was sequenced from the same sample in a study of T cell responses to AZD1222 COVID-19 vaccine. Method: immunoSEQ multiplex PCR; TCRdb's copy keeps in-frame clones and lacks some. The table has about 120,000 clones, around 90% seen once; the top ten hold 2% to 3%. The sequencing here drew on peripheral blood, taken 28 days after the second AZD1222 dose. The receptors shown here come from an adult who received the AZD1222 COVID-19 vaccine.

The rearrangement joins TRBV15 to TRBJ1-3, with 9 bases fitting TRBD1. Germline CDR1 and CDR2: LNHNV and YYDKDF (reference sequence). With 5 bases clipped from V and 2 bases from J, the junction kept 4 bases outside the gene matches. The CDR3 is 15 amino acids. As DNA, the CDR3 is TGTGCCACCAGCCGGGACAGGGTGGCTGGAAACACCATATATTTT. Translation gives CATSRDRVAGNTIYF.

CDR3 loop: CASRRDLLRDSPLHF. Written as DNA, the CDR3 is TGTGCCAGCAGAAGGGACCTCCTACGTGATTCACCCCTCCACTTT. The rearrangement joins TRBV2 to TRBJ1-6; D is perhaps TRBD1 (5 bases). The CDR3 totals 15 residues. Germline-derived CDR1 and CDR2 are SNHLY and FYNNEI. Deletions cut 6 bases from V and 8 bases from J, with 17 bases between.

As for this clone: The junction departs from the called germline gene at one end, perhaps through a read error. Other nucleotide sequences from this sample produce the same CDR3. The J gene is TRBJ1-3, the V gene TRBV18; a weak D match, TRBD1 (6 bases). This CDR3 comprises 14 residues. Germline assignment: CDR1 KGHSH and CDR2 LQKENI. The CDR3 protein is CASSPQGSGNTIYF. Written as DNA, the CDR3 is TGTGCCAGCTCTCCACAGGGCTCTGGAAACACCATATATTTT.

The chain links TRBV2 to TRBJ1-6, with 9 bases fitting TRBD1. The CDR3 sequence is 15 residues long. Germline V lookup: CDR1 SNHLY, CDR2 FYNNEI. The V segment lost 2 bases and the J segment 7 bases; nucleotides outside the gene matches: 3. The CDR3 DNA reads as TGTGCCAGCAGTGAACAGGGACAGGGCAATTCACCCCTCCACTTT. Protein product: CASSEQGQGNSPLHF.

The CDR3 coding sequence is TGTGCCAGCACCAATGCCGGGGTGGAAAAACTGTTTTTT. This translates into CASTNAGVEKLFF. The chain is built from TRBV7-9 and TRBJ1-4; D uncertain. The V and J ends lost 7 bases and 8 bases respectively, with 14 bases between them. CDR1 and CDR2 (germline): SEHNR, FQNEAQ (reference sequence). The CDR3 contains 13 residues.

This chain uses TRBV4-1 with TRBJ1-5; 8 bases align to TRBD1. The V gene end was trimmed by 4 bases and the J gene end by 5 bases; junction bases not matched to a gene: 7. The germline CDR1 and CDR2 sequences are MGHRA and YSYEKL. The length of the CDR3 is 15 residues. CDR3 DNA sequence: TGCGCCAGCAGCCCGCAGGCAGGGGGCTATCAGCCCCAGCATTTT. It is translated as CASSPQAGGYQPQHF.

The chain joins TRBV7-2 to TRBJ2-2; 8 positions agree with TRBD1. The CDR3 consists of 15 residues. The ends lost 4 bases at V and 3 bases at J; junction bases unmatched: 4. Germline V gene lookup returns CDR1 SGHTA and CDR2 FQGNSA. CDR3: CASSSRTGYTGELFF. The DNA for the CDR3 is TGTGCCAGCAGCTCCCGGACAGGGTACACCGGGGAGCTGTTTTTT.

J is TRBJ1-5 and V is TRBV15, with 7 nucleotides matching TRBD1. The CDR3 consists of 14 residues. The ends lost 0 bases at V and 8 bases at J; junction bases unmatched: 4. The germline V gene has CDR1 LNHNV and CDR2 YYDKDF (reference sequence). The CDR3 here is CATSRDRGTEPQHF. DNA of the CDR3: TGTGCCACCAGCAGAGATCGGGGGACAGAGCCCCAGCATTTT.

Of note for this clone: A read error may produce the germline difference seen at one junction end. The V and J genes are TRBV5-4 and TRBJ1-5; TRBD1 is a possible D gene (5 bases). Germline V gives CDR1 SGHNT, CDR2 YYREEE (reference sequence). This CDR3 has 13 amino acids. DNA of the CDR3: TGTGCCAGCAGCCTGGGAGGGACGGCCCGCCAGGCTTTT. Translation gives CASSLGGTARQAF.

V is TRBV19 and J is TRBJ1-6; D gene unclear. The CDR3 totals 13 residues. Germline V gives CDR1 LNHDA, CDR2 SQIVND (reference sequence). Deletions cut 5 bases from V and 10 bases from J, with 12 bases between. The CDR3 loop reads CASSPRLGSPLHF. CDR3 DNA sequence: TGTGCCAGTAGTCCCCGTTTGGGATCACCCCTCCACTTT.

The sample holds one count of this clone. V and J are TRBV6-5 and TRBJ2-7; 10 bases are shared with TRBD1. This CDR3 spans 15 amino acids. The germline gives CDR1 MNHEY, CDR2 SVGAGI. V was clipped by 4 bases and J by 5 bases; unmatched bases: 8. The CDR3 spells CASSLGTGAGNEQYF. CDR3 in DNA: TGTGCCAGCAGTTTAGGGACAGGGGCTGGGAACGAGCAGTACTTC.

The genes are TRBV7-9 and TRBJ1-4; unclear D gene. Germline V gene lookup returns CDR1 SEHNR and CDR2 FQNEAQ (reference sequence). The CDR3 has 17 residues. V shed 5 bases and J shed 0 bases, with 16 bases lying between them. In nucleotides, the CDR3 is TGTGCCAGCAGCCGCCCCGGGAGGTCCTCAACTAATGAAAAACTGTTTTTT. It encodes CASSRPGRSSTNEKLFF. The whole variable domain, filled in from reference TRBV7-9 and TRBJ1-4, reads DTGVSQNPRHKITKRGQNVTFRCDPISEHNRLYWYRQTLGQGPEFLTYFQNEAQLEKSRLLSDRFSAERPKGSFSTLEIQRTEQGDSAMYLCASSRPGRSSTNEKLFFGSGTQLSVL.

This chain joins TRBV18 and TRBJ1-1; 9 bases map to TRBD1. This CDR3 is built from 15 residues. The germline V gene encodes CDR1 KGHSH and CDR2 LQKENI. V dropped 6 bases and J dropped 6; count of bases not matched to a gene: 11. The CDR3 reads CASSFQGQGLSEAFF. The CDR3 coding sequence is TGTGCCAGCTCCTTCCAGGGACAGGGTTTATCTGAAGCTTTCTTT.

The chain employs TRBV6-5 and TRBJ1-6, with D possibly TRBD1 on 5 matching bases. Between the trimmed V and J ends, which lost 2 bases and 7 bases, there was a span of 15 bases. The CDR3 is 16 amino acids. The germline V gene has CDR1 MNHEY and CDR2 SVGAGI. CDR3 in DNA: TGTGCCAGCAGTTACGAGGCCCCAGGGTACAATTCACCCCTCCACTTT. Protein sequence: CASSYEAPGYNSPLHF.

The chain has TRBV19 and TRBJ1-5; 8 nucleotides line up with TRBD1. Germline V lookup: CDR1 LNHDA, CDR2 SQIVND (reference sequence). This CDR3 comprises 15 residues. The trim removed 3 bases at V and 5 bases at J, leaving 6 bases unmatched. The CDR3 nucleotides read TGTGCCAGTAGTATTGGACAGGGTAGGCATCAGCCCCAGCATTTT. Protein sequence: CASSIGQGRHQPQHF. Variable domain in full (rest from reference TRBV19 and TRBJ1-5): DGGITQSPKYLFRKEGQNVTLSCEQNLNHDAMYWYRQDPGQGLRLIYYSQIVNDFQKGDIAEGYSVSREKKESFPLTVTSAQKNPTAFYLCASSIGQGRHQPQHFGDGTRLSIL.

The chain uses TRBV11-2 and TRBJ2-3, with 7 bases fitting TRBD1. The length of the CDR3 is 14 residues. V was clipped by 5 bases and J by 4 bases; unmatched bases: 6. From germline, CDR1 is SGHAT and CDR2 FQNNGV. This CDR3 is CASSQGQASDTQYF. The CDR3, as DNA: TGTGCCAGCAGCCAAGGACAGGCATCAGATACGCAGTATTTT.

The J gene is TRBJ1-5, the V gene TRBV19; D gene uncertain. The germline V and J ends were trimmed by 1 base and 7 bases, with 11 bases remaining between them. CDR1 is LNHDA and CDR2 is SQIVND in the germline V gene (reference sequence). CDR3 length: 14 residues. CDR3 in amino acids: CASSIGRTGQPQHF. The DNA for the CDR3 is TGTGCCAGTAGTATAGGAAGGACGGGGCAGCCCCAGCATTTT.

The rearrangement joins TRBV5-4 to TRBJ2-1, with 8 nucleotides matching TRBD2. Germline V gene lookup returns CDR1 SGHNT and CDR2 YYREEE (reference sequence). Unmatched junction bases numbered 10, after V lost 4 bases and J lost 10 bases. The CDR3 spans 14 residues. The CDR3 sequence: CASSPRGLVGEQFF. CDR3 nucleotide sequence: TGTGCCAGCAGCCCAAGGGGACTAGTAGGCGAGCAGTTCTTC.

Only a few counts were recorded for this clone. The chain joins TRBV2 to TRBJ1-3; D uncertain. V was pared by 4 bases and J by 0 bases, with 10 bases between. Germline V gene data show CDR1 as SNHLY and CDR2 as FYNNEI. The CDR3 runs 15 residues. The CDR3 reads CASSGSTFSGNTIYF. CDR3 in DNA: TGTGCCAGCAGTGGCTCGACATTCTCTGGAAACACCATATATTTT.

This rearrangement joins TRBV28 to TRBJ2-7; 7 positions agree with TRBD1. Germline-derived CDR1 and CDR2 are MDHEN and SYDVKM. V shed 5 bases, J shed 1 base, and the junction held 11 bases outside the gene matches. This CDR3 comprises 16 residues. The CDR3 nucleotides read TGTGCCAGCAGTAACAACAGGGGATGGGGATCCTACGAGCAGTACTTC. Protein sequence: CASSNNRGWGSYEQYF.

This clone was recorded a few times. This chain connects TRBV9 to TRBJ1-6, with 8 bases lining up with TRBD1. CDR1 SGDLS and CDR2 YYNGEE come from the germline V gene. CDR3 size: 17 residues. V shed 5 bases, J shed 7 bases, and the junction held 14 bases outside the gene matches. In DNA, the CDR3 is TGTGCCAGCAGTCCCCCCCCCGACAGGGGCCCAAATTCACCCCTCCACTTT. Translating gives CASSPPPDRGPNSPLHF.

The genes are TRBV27 and TRBJ2-4, with D uncertain. The ends were cut back, 6 bases at V and 0 bases at J, with 15 bases in the middle. Germline CDR1 MNHEY, CDR2 SMNVEV (reference sequence). The CDR3 is 16 amino acids. The CDR3 spells CASSRTAQLAKNIQYF. The CDR3 coding sequence is TGTGCCAGCAGCCGAACCGCGCAGTTAGCCAAAAACATTCAGTACTTC.

This clone has more than one count but fewer than ten. The V call is TRBV7-2, the J call TRBJ2-5; 10 bases fit TRBD2. This CDR3 has 15 amino acids. The junction had 4 bases not matched to a gene; V was cut back by 2 bases and J by 4 bases. From germline, CDR1 is SGHTA and CDR2 FQGNSA. In DNA form, the CDR3 reads TGTGCCAGCAGCTTAACCAGCGGGGGGGCAGAGACCCAGTACTTC. It specifies CASSLTSGGAETQYF.

The chain joins TRBV6-5 to TRBJ2-2; D unclear. The CDR3 is 13 amino acids. Trimming cost V 4 bases and J 1 base, with 4 bases left between them. CDR1 is MNHEY and CDR2 is SVGAGI in the germline V gene. The chain's CDR3 is CASSSVNTGELFF. The CDR3 DNA reads as TGTGCCAGCAGTTCTGTGAACACCGGGGAGCTGTTTTTT.

V usage is TRBV4-3 and J usage is TRBJ2-1, with D maybe TRBD2 (7 bases). Trimming removed 3 bases from V and 5 bases from J, with 26 bases in between. The germline V gene encodes CDR1 LGHNA and CDR2 YSLEER. The CDR3 loop spans 19 amino acids. CDR3 in amino acids: CASSQVRPLWGGVDNEQFF. The CDR3, as DNA: TGCGCCAGCAGCCAGGTTCGCCCTCTTTGGGGGGGCGTCGACAATGAGCAGTTCTTC.

The CDR3, as DNA: TGCGCCAGCAGCCAAATAGCGGGGGGGCCCCCGTTCTTC. Amino acid sequence: CASSQIAGGPPFF. The chain links TRBV4-1 to TRBJ2-1; 11 positions agree with TRBD2. The germline V gene encodes CDR1 MGHRA and CDR2 YSYEKL. The CDR3 loop spans 13 amino acids. Germline trimming cut 2 bases from V and 15 bases from J; bases unmatched to any gene: 6.

This chain links TRBV14 with TRBJ1-6; D is undetermined. This CDR3 is built from 13 residues. The ends were cut back, 5 bases at V and 7 bases at J, with 9 bases in the middle. CDR1 SGHDN and CDR2 FVKESK come from the germline V gene. Here the CDR3 DNA reads TGTGCCAGCAGCAGGGCAGGCAATTCACCCCTCCACTTT. Protein sequence: CASSRAGNSPLHF.

This sequence joins TRBV5-4 and TRBJ2-3; TRBD2 matches 7 bases. Germline V gene lookup returns CDR1 SGHNT and CDR2 YYREEE (reference sequence). CDR3 length: 14 residues. With V trimmed by 4 bases and J by 2 bases, 4 bases remained unmatched. CDR3 loop: CASSLGGNTDTQYF. The CDR3 region has the DNA TGTGCCAGCAGCCTGGGGGGGAACACAGATACGCAGTATTTT.

The chain links TRBV18 to TRBJ1-1; a weak D match, TRBD1 (6 bases). CDR1 KGHSH and CDR2 LQKENI come from the germline V gene. This CDR3 is built from 16 residues. The ends were cut back, 3 bases at V and 0 bases at J, with 14 bases in the middle. Written as DNA, the CDR3 is TGTGCCAGCTCACCGTTATGGCAGGGGATGAACACTGAAGCTTTCTTT. Its protein is CASSPLWQGMNTEAFF.

This chain joins TRBV19 and TRBJ1-2; D not certain. V was pared by 10 bases and J by 2 bases, with 11 bases between. In germline, CDR1 is LNHDA, CDR2 SQIVND (reference sequence). This CDR3 comprises 12 residues. CDR3 DNA sequence: TGTGCCACCCACGCTGCCAACTATGGCTACACCTTC. This gives the protein CATHAANYGYTF.